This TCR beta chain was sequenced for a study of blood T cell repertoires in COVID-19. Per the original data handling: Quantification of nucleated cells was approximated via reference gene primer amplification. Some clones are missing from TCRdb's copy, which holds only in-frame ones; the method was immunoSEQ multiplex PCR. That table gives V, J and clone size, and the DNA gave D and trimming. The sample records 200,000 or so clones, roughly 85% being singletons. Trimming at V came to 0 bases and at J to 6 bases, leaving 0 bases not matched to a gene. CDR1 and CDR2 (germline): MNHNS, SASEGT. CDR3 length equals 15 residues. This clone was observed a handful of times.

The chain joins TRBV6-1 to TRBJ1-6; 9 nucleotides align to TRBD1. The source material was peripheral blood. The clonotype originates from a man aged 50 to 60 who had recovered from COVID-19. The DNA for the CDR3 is TGTGCCAGCAGTGAAGCGGGACAGGGTAATTCACCCCTCCACTTT. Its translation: CASSEAGQGNSPLHF.